This T cell receptor (beta chain) appears in the sequencing data of a study of blood T cell repertoires in COVID-19. The overall study: The cDNA or gDNA used as material had been derived from T cells, B-cell-depleted T cells, or PBMCs.

This clone has a handful of counts. As processed by the authors: Reference gene primer amplification yielded estimated nucleated cell counts. Data came from immunoSEQ multiplex PCR; TCRdb stores just in-frame clones and leaves some out. V and J calls and clone size are given by that table; D and trimming were obtained from the DNA. The profile shows roughly 200,000 clones, around 80% of them singletons. J gave up 3 bases and V 4 bases, and 8 bases lay outside the gene matches. There are 16 residues in the CDR3. Germline V lookup: CDR1 SGHTA, CDR2 FQGTGA. The receptor comes from a man between 40 and 49 years old with active or convalescent COVID-19. The source material was peripheral blood. The rearrangement joins TRBV7-3 to TRBJ2-1; TRBD1 matches 8 bases. The CDR3 region has the DNA TGTGCCAGCAGCTCCCTTCAGGGGGCGGTCTACAATGAGCAGTTCTTC. Translation: CASSSLQGAVYNEQFF. Supplemented by reference TRBV7-3 and TRBJ2-1, the full variable domain reads GAGVSQTPSNKVTEKGKYVELRCDPISGHTALYWYRQSLGQGPEFLIYFQGTGAADDSGLPNDRFFAVRPEGSVSTLKIQRTERGDSAVYLCASSSLQGAVYNEQFFGPGTRLTVL.